This TCR beta chain derives from a study of blood T cells in healthy people across ages (dated by TCRdb to between 2015 and 2016). Notes on the research overall: Template switching captured roughly one uniquely barcoded TCR beta cDNA molecule per two T cells in model experiments. Four age groups were formed from the donors: young (average 16 years), middle-aged (approximately 40), aged (roughly 56) and long-lived (more than 75). Using deep sequencing normalized with unique cDNA molecular identifiers, the study measured how TCR beta repertoire diversity changes with age. For two donors (one aged 18 to 30 and one aged 80 or older), the study analyzed two additional independent replicas of 1 million unique cDNA reads from the same blood draw.

Donors were around 37 systemically healthy Caucasian individuals from Russia aged roughly 6 to 95 years. Approximately 9.3 milliliters of peripheral blood were collected from each donor into EDTA-treated Vacutainer tubes. Ficoll-Paque density-gradient centrifugation was used to isolate PBMCs, with at least 6 million obtained per sample. Trizol reagent was used to extract total RNA from PBMCs, with at least 5.5 micrograms per sample. For every donor, flow cytometry on a PBMC aliquot measured the percentage of naive CD45RAhigh/CD27high T cells. A remark on this clonotype: Its antigen specificity is not known. There are no base qualities to consult, and no much larger clone falls within one base.

The full study reports these points: Compared with the aged group, the long-lived group had more naive CD4+ T cells, fewer expanded clones and increased TCR diversity, a pattern suggesting age selection. Donor CMV infection status was unknown, potentially confounding age-related changes in expanded clonotypes. Total diversity estimates from one million sequenced T cells were considered lower bounds and underestimates. A strong correlation was found between observed TCR beta diversity and the percentage of naive T cells measured by flow cytometry. Conclusive comparison of naive and antigen-experienced compartments was prevented by the profiling of bulk unsorted PBMCs. As age increased, observed TCR beta diversity per million T cells dropped in a roughly linear way, and a significant reduction was already evident by age 40.

V loses 6 bases, J loses 1 base, and the germline ends lie 20 bases apart. From cysteine to phenylalanine, the CDR3 is 17 amino acids long. Only the CDR3 region is kept as DNA, spanning 51 bases read in frame from base 1. As encoded in the germline V gene, CDR1 is MNHEY while CDR2 is SVGAGI. The library was generated by 5' RACE. Instrument on record: Illumina HiSeq 2500. A second PCR of 7 to 11 cycles was performed with a sample-barcoded 5' primer and a J-beta primer mix. A unique molecular identifier was introduced onto each TCR beta cDNA molecule by a template-switch 5' adaptor carrying 12 random nucleotides. Each sample yielded at least 2.5 million CDR3-containing paired-end reads. First-strand cDNA synthesis was performed from all RNA using the Mint cDNA synthesis kit, with priming by a TRBC-specific oligonucleotide. After uracil-DNA glycosylase treatment, a first 18-cycle PCR used universal primers M1SS and BC2_uni_R on all cDNA. As for the authors' bioinformatics: Normalization of each sample was performed by random selection of 1 million high-quality reads, each carrying a distinct molecular identifier. Instead of being binned into consensus sequences, reads with shared molecular identifiers were discarded. MiTCR, run with a Q25 quality threshold and the strictest error-elimination algorithm, handled CDR3 identification, clonotype clustering and error correction. Lower-bound total TCR beta diversity was estimated with a nonparametric unseen species model using Euler transformation. The raw public data were reprocessed by TCRdb itself: fastp quality trimming at Q25, MiXCR clonotype calling, in-frame beta chains only. Rows merge per CDR3 protein into single entries with the most common DNA and genes. These V and J calls rely on TCRdb rather than the paper's analysis. The sample table shows around 520,000 distinct CDR3 sequences, and around a quarter are seen once. The top ten clones comprise approximately 3.7% of the sample.

The same sample was also used in a study of T cells of mothers and their children. According to the second study: Nine systemically healthy Caucasian individuals served as donors, namely three mothers together with their six children. cDNA synthesis consumed the entire amount of extracted RNA, loaded at approximately 1.6 ug RNA in each 15 ul reaction. In the second PCR, sample barcodes and 2-4 random nucleotides were introduced via the M1S primer. Each mother yielded over 9.5 million TCR beta CDR3 reads and each child about 3 million reads. TCR recombination output is similarly shaped by thymic selection in related and unrelated pairs, with a minor effect exerted by inherited differences. Normalized repertoire overlap in related mother-child pairs was always slightly higher than in unrelated mother-child pairs, but the difference was never significant. With a sensitivity of approximately 93 clones per million clonotypes, no persistent microchimeric T cell clones were detected. The study used deep NGS to compare TCR beta repertoires of mothers and children, seeking features distinguishing related mother-child pairs from unrelated individuals. On average, the children were around 11 +/- 4 years old, while the mothers were 40 +/- 4 years old. After adapter ligation with NEBNext reagents, the libraries were sequenced on Illumina HiSeq 2000 with 100+100 nt paired-end reads. To prevent cross-contamination, the mother and child libraries were prepared one month apart and sequenced in separate runs. Each donor had between about 450,000 and 2,100,000 distinct TCR beta clonotypes identified. Naive TCR beta clonotypes were estimated from low-frequency clonotypes matched to each donor's FACS-determined naive share, without sorting.

Specimen: blood. The V and J segments used are TRBV6-5 and TRBJ2-3; the D segment could be TRBD2, given 6 matching bases. This receptor was taken from a boy aged 2 to 10 in good health. CDR3 sequence: CASSPLGGVAGTDTQYF. The DNA sequence reads TGTGCCAGCAGCCCCCTTGGTGGAGTAGCGGGCACAGATACGCAGTATTTT.